The 22 T cell receptor beta chains in this list originate from one sample, sequenced in a study of T cell repertoires in cytomegalovirus infection. MiXCR, applied by TCRdb to the reads, yields one record per CDR3 protein. Among fewer than 250,000 distinct CDR3 sequences listed, about 12% were seen once. Sample: PBMCs. The source of these receptors is a human donor in good health (CMV status not recorded). Some clones in this sample may be carry-over from other donors' samples.

This clonotype was counted at least ten times. The J gene is TRBJ2-1, the V gene TRBV11-3, with 10 nucleotides matching TRBD2. Germline CDR1 SGHNT, CDR2 YENEEA. The junction had 7 bases not matched to a gene; V was cut back by 4 bases and J by 4 bases. The CDR3 runs 16 residues. This CDR3 reads CASSSLSSGSYNEQFF. CDR3 nucleotide sequence: TGTGCCAGCAGCTCCCTCTCTAGCGGGAGTTACAATGAGCAGTTCTTC.

This clonotype was observed at least ten times. J is TRBJ1-5 and V is TRBV6-2 or TRBV6-3; D is possibly TRBD1 (6 bases). CDR1 and CDR2 from the germline V gene are MNHEY and SVGEGT. CDR3 length: 12 amino acids. The V end lost 6 bases, the J end lost 9 bases, and 12 bases lay between the germline ends. CDR3 amino acids: CASRQGSGPQHF. CDR3 nucleotide sequence: TGTGCCAGCAGACAGGGCTCCGGGCCCCAGCATTTT.

The V and J genes are TRBV6-6 and TRBJ2-5; 8 nucleotides line up with TRBD2. Germline values: CDR1 MNHNY, CDR2 SVGAGI (reference sequence). With V trimmed by 7 bases and J by 5 bases, 12 bases remained unmatched. There are 15 residues in the CDR3. The chain's CDR3 is CASTGRGGGKETQYF. The CDR3 DNA reads TGTGCCAGCACCGGACGGGGGGGCGGGAAGGAGACCCAGTACTTC.

The rearrangement uses TRBV5-1 and TRBJ2-1; 7 bases map to TRBD1. This CDR3 is 14 amino acids long. Germline loops: CDR1 SGHRS, CDR2 YFSETQ. Germline trimming cut 3 bases from V and 8 bases from J; bases unmatched to any gene: 8. The CDR3: CASSSGRQGDEQFF. As DNA, the CDR3 is TGCGCCAGCAGCTCCGGCCGGCAGGGGGATGAGCAGTTCTTC.

This clonotype turned up a few times. The V and J genes are TRBV20-1 and TRBJ2-7, with TRBD1 as a possible D gene (6 bases). Germline V gene lookup returns CDR1 DFQATT and CDR2 SNEGSKA (reference sequence). Trimming cost V 5 bases and J 0 bases, with 11 bases left between them. The CDR3 contains 13 residues. The CDR3 nucleotides are TGCAGTGCTCGGACAGCCACCTCCTACGAGCAGTACTTC. Translating it yields CSARTATSYEQYF.

This clonotype appeared many times. This chain links TRBV27 with TRBJ2-3; D could derive from TRBD1 or TRBD2 (5 bases each). V shed 2 bases and J shed 1 base, with 10 bases lying between them. The germline CDR1 and CDR2 sequences are MNHEY and SMNVEV (reference sequence). This CDR3 comprises 15 residues. The CDR3 bases are TGTGCCAGCAGTTTACGGGGACCTCGCACAGATACGCAGTATTTT. Its protein product is CASSLRGPRTDTQYF.

This clonotype was recorded many times. The rearrangement joins TRBV7-2 to TRBJ2-7; 8 bases fit TRBD2. J lost 2 bases, V lost 5 bases, and 2 bases had no gene match. There are 13 residues in the CDR3. Germline CDR1 SGHTA, CDR2 FQGNSA. The CDR3 sequence is CASSISGTYEQYF. Here the CDR3 DNA reads TGTGCCAGCAGCATTAGCGGGACCTACGAGCAGTACTTC. The full variable domain, its missing parts supplied by reference TRBV7-2 and TRBJ2-7, is GAGVSQSPSNKVTEKGKDVELRCDPISGHTALYWYRQSLGQGLEFLIYFQGNSAPDKSGLPSDRFSAERTGGSVSTLTIQRTQQEDSAVYLCASSISGTYEQYFGPGTRLTVT.

This clonotype has at least ten counts. This chain connects TRBV7-2 to TRBJ1-5; D call uncertain. V was clipped by 4 bases and J by 6 bases, with 16 bases between them. The germline CDR1 and CDR2 sequences are SGHTA and FQGNSA. This CDR3 has 15 residues. The CDR3 sequence: CASSSDYSSGQPQHF. For the CDR3, the DNA is TGTGCCAGCAGCTCGGACTATTCCTCAGGTCAGCCCCAGCATTTT.

Many counts were recorded for this clonotype. The rearrangement uses TRBV11-1 and TRBJ2-5, with a possible D match to TRBD2 (6 bases). CDR3 length: 14 residues. Germline V gene lookup returns CDR1 SGHAT and CDR2 FQDESV (reference sequence). Trimming shortened V by 5 bases and J by 7 bases, and 17 bases separated the two germline ends. In DNA, the CDR3 is TGTGCCAGCAGCCGGGACCCACCCGGGGGGACCCAGTACTTC. It translates to CASSRDPPGGTQYF.

The chain has TRBV7-9 and TRBJ2-3; tentatively, D is TRBD1 (6 bases). Trimming removed 4 bases from V and 0 bases from J, with 11 bases in between. CDR1 and CDR2 (germline): SEHNR, FQNEAQ (reference sequence). The CDR3 covers 15 residues. The CDR3 nucleotides read TGTGCCAGCAGCTCGACAGGAGCTAGCACAGATACGCAGTATTTT. Translated, it gives CASSSTGASTDTQYF.

At least ten counts were recorded for this clonotype. This chain links TRBV6-2 or TRBV6-3 with TRBJ2-5; D might be TRBD2 (6 bases). The V gene lost 5 bases and the J gene lost 5 bases, with 12 bases spanning the gap. Germline V CDR1 and CDR2: MNHEY, SVGEGT. This CDR3 has 13 amino acids. The CDR3 region has the DNA TGTGCCAGCAGTCCCGGGAGATGGGAGACCCAGTACTTC. Protein sequence: CASSPGRWETQYF.

This chain uses TRBV4-3 with TRBJ1-6; no firm D call. Germline V lookup: CDR1 LGHNA, CDR2 YSLEER. There are 16 residues in the CDR3. The V and J ends lost 1 base and 6 bases respectively, with 13 bases between them. For the CDR3, the DNA is TGCGCCAGCAGCCAAGTTACCGGGATTGGTAATTCACCCCTCCACTTT. This encodes CASSQVTGIGNSPLHF.

This clonotype was counted a few times. The chain has TRBV25-1 and TRBJ2-7; 7 bases match TRBD1. V lost 3 bases and J lost 1; bases outside the gene matches: 6. CDR1 is MGHDK, CDR2 SYGVNS, per germline. The length of the CDR3 is 15 residues. In DNA form, the CDR3 reads TGTGCCAGCAGTGAGCCGGGACAGAAGTCCTACGAGCAGTACTTC. Translated, it gives CASSEPGQKSYEQYF.

This clonotype was detected ten times or more. The CDR3 bases are TGTGCCAGCAGCTTAAATCCCTTGAACACCGGGGAGCTGTTTTTT. It specifies CASSLNPLNTGELFF. The V gene is TRBV7-9, the J gene TRBJ2-2, with D hard to call. The CDR3 is 15 amino acids. Germline CDR1 SEHNR, CDR2 FQNEAQ (reference sequence). V lost 2 bases and J 1 base, leaving 8 bases between the germline ends.

This clonotype was detected many times. The chain uses TRBV7-2 and TRBJ1-4, with 8 nucleotides matching TRBD1. Germline values: CDR1 SGHTA, CDR2 FQGNSA. V trimming: 5 bases; J trimming: 8 bases; junction bases outside the gene matches: 7. CDR3 length: 14 amino acids. The DNA of the CDR3 is TGTGCCAGCAGCGACAGGGGAGGTAACGAAAAACTGTTTTTT. Translating gives CASSDRGGNEKLFF. The full variable domain, in which reference TRBV7-2 and TRBJ1-4 provide the parts outside the CDR3, is GAGVSQSPSNKVTEKGKDVELRCDPISGHTALYWYRQSLGQGLEFLIYFQGNSAPDKSGLPSDRFSAERTGGSVSTLTIQRTQQEDSAVYLCASSDRGGNEKLFFGSGTQLSVL.

This clonotype was detected only a few times. The CDR3, as DNA: TGTGCCAGCAGCCCACGCCCAGGGCATGGCTACACCTTC. Amino acid sequence: CASSPRPGHGYTF. This chain uses TRBV7-9 with TRBJ1-2; weak D call: TRBD1 (5 bases). CDR1 is SEHNR and CDR2 is FQNEAQ in the germline V gene (reference sequence). V lost 5 bases, J lost 6 bases, and 13 bases lay in between. The CDR3 extends over 13 amino acids.

The chain carries TRBV12-3 or TRBV12-4 and TRBJ2-7, with 8 bases that match TRBD1. This CDR3 comprises 15 residues. V trimming: 2 bases; J trimming: 3 bases; junction bases outside the gene matches: 6. The CDR3 loop is CASSLLSGGNYEQYF. The CDR3 nucleotides are TGTGCCAGCAGTTTACTTTCAGGGGGCAACTACGAGCAGTACTTC.

A few counts support this clonotype. The V gene is TRBV5-1, the J gene TRBJ2-7; D unclear. Germline CDR1 is SGHRS and CDR2 is YFSETQ. The CDR3 is 10 residues long. Trimming removed 10 bases at V and 0 bases at J, with 5 bases between. CDR3 sequence (DNA): TGCGCCCCGAACTCCTACGAGCAGTACTTC. Its protein product is CAPNSYEQYF.

This clonotype was seen repeatedly, ten times or more. The V call is TRBV6-5, the J call TRBJ2-7, with D perhaps given as TRBD1 or TRBD2 (5 bases each). In germline, CDR1 is MNHEY, CDR2 SVGAGI. V was cut by 8 bases and J by 3 bases, with 17 bases left in between. The CDR3 consists of 14 residues. The DNA of the CDR3 is TGTGCCAGCTCCCCCGGGACGGCAGACTACGAGCAGTACTTC. It is translated as CASSPGTADYEQYF.

This clonotype was observed many times. The rearrangement links TRBV28 to TRBJ1-1; 7 positions agree with TRBD1. The junction had 5 bases not matched to a gene; V was cut back by 6 bases and J by 4 bases. This CDR3 comprises 13 residues. Per the germline V gene, CDR1 is MDHEN and CDR2 is SYDVKM. In DNA, the CDR3 is TGTGCCAGCAGCTGGACAGGTACCACTGAAGCTTTCTTT. Translating it yields CASSWTGTTEAFF.

This sequence joins TRBV5-1 and TRBJ2-7; D may correspond to TRBD1 or TRBD2 (6 bases each). The CDR3 runs to 13 residues. Germline-derived CDR1 and CDR2 are SGHRS and YFSETQ. Trimming pared 4 bases from V and 6 bases from J, leaving 14 bases between. The CDR3 nucleotides read TGCGCCAGCAGCCCCGGGGGCGCAGTCGAGCAGTACTTC. Translating gives CASSPGGAVEQYF.

Points on this clonotype: Being one base from a much bigger clone, this may be a read error. The chain uses TRBV6-2 or TRBV6-3 and TRBJ2-7; possible D gene TRBD1, 7 bases. The CDR3 consists of 14 residues. In germline, CDR1 is MNHEY, CDR2 SVGEGT. The CDR3 DNA reads TGTGCCACGACACCAGGGGGGTTAAACTACGAGGAGTACTTC. It yields the protein CATTPGGLNYEEYF.